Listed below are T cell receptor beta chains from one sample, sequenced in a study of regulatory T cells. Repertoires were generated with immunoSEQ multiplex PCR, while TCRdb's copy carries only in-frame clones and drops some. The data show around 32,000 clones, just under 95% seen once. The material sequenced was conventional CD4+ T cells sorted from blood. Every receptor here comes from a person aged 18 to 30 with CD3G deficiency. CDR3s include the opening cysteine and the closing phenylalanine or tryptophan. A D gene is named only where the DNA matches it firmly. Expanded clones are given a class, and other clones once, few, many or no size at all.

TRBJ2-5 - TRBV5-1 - CASSLNSRETQYF TGCGCCAGCAGCTTGAATTCCAGGGAGACCCAGTACTTC
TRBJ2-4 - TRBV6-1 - CASSEWQEDIQYF TGTGCCAGCAGTGAATGGCAGGAGGACATTCAGTACTTC
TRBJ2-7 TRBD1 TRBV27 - CASSLSGGLYEQYF TGTGCCAGCAGTTTGTCAGGGGGCCTCTACGAGCAGTACTTC
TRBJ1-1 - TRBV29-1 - CSVELRMNTEAFF TGCAGCGTTGAACTCCGGATGAACACTGAAGCTTTCTTT
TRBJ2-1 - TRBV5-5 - CASSRGDLTYNEQFF TGTGCCAGCAGCAGAGGGGACTTGACCTACAATGAGCAGTTCTTC
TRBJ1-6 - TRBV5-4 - CASSNPQLIGNSPLHF TGTGCCAGCAGCAACCCCCAACTCATTGGGAATTCACCCCTCCACTTT
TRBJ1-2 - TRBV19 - CASSRWTTGTYGYTF TGTGCCAGTAGTAGATGGACAACCGGCACCTATGGCTACACCTTC
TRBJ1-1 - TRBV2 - CASSDTRNTEAFF TGTGCCAGCAGTGATACGCGGAACACTGAAGCTTTCTTT
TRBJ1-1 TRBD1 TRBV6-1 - CASSEMGQGRRRTEAFF TGTGCCAGCAGTGAGATGGGACAGGGGAGGAGAAGGACTGAAGCTTTCTTT
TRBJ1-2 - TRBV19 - CASTAGPMRTNYGYTF TGTGCCAGTACCGCTGGTCCCATGCGAACTAACTATGGCTACACCTTC
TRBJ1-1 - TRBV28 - CASSPPGLSTEAFF TGTGCCAGCAGTCCGCCTGGACTGTCCACTGAAGCTTTCTTT
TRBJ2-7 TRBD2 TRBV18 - CASSPIRAGQVLSYEQYF TGTGCCAGCTCACCTATAAGAGCGGGGCAAGTACTCTCCTACGAGCAGTACTTC
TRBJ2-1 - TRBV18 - CASSPQGREQFF TGTGCCAGCTCACCCCAGGGGCGTGAGCAGTTCTTC
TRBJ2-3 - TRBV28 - CASSLDSTDTQYF TGTGCCAGCAGTTTGGATAGCACAGATACGCAGTATTTT
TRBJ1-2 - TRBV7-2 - CASSPTANYGYTF TGTGCCAGCAGCCCGACAGCTAACTATGGCTACACCTTC
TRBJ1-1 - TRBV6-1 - CASSGRGNTEAFF TGTGCCAGCAGTGGCAGGGGGAACACTGAAGCTTTCTTT
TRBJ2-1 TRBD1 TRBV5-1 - CASSLLSDRGNEQFF TGCGCCAGCAGCTTGTTATCGGACAGGGGTAATGAGCAGTTCTTC
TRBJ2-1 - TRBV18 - CASSPFQESNEQFF TGTGCCAGCTCACCATTCCAGGAATCCAATGAGCAGTTCTTC
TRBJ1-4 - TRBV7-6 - CASSFTATNEKLFF TGTGCCAGCAGCTTCACAGCAACTAATGAAAAACTGTTTTTT
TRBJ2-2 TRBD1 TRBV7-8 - CASSRQGALGELFF TGTGCCAGCAGCCGACAGGGGGCTCTGGGGGAGCTGTTTTTT
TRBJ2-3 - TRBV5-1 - CASSFGGYSDTQYF TGCGCCAGCAGCTTTGGCGGGTACTCGGATACGCAGTATTTT
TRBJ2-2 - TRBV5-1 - CASSLPGHGELFF TGCGCCAGCAGCTTGCCAGGGCACGGGGAGCTGTTTTTT
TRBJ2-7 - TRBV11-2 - CASSLVQREQYF TGTGCCAGCAGCTTAGTCCAGCGCGAGCAGTACTTC
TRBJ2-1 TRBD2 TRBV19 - CASSIHGLAENEQFF TGTGCCAGTAGTATCCATGGACTAGCTGAGAATGAGCAGTTCTTC
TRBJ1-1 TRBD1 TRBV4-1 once CASSQDGQGGERAFF TGCGCCAGCAGCCAAGATGGGCAGGGGGGAGAGAGAGCTTTCTTT
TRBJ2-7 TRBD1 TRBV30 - CAQSRDRAREQYF TGTGCCCAAAGCCGGGACAGGGCCCGAGAGCAGTACTTC
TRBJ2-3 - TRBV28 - CASSTTRMGNPRKTDTQYF TGTGCCAGCAGTACTACTCGTATGGGGAACCCCCGCAAAACAGATACGCAGTATTTT
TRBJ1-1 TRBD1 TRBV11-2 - CASSPTTGGGTEAFF TGTGCCAGCAGCCCGACGACAGGGGGAGGAACTGAAGCTTTCTTT
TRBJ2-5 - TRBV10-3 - CAISESGGTLQETQYF TGTGCCATCAGTGAGTCTGGCGGGACACTGCAAGAGACCCAGTACTTC
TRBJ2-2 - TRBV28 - CASTNLAGRPGELFF TGTGCCAGCACCAATTTGGCGGGAAGACCCGGGGAGCTGTTTTTT
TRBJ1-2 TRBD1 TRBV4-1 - CASSHSGTAKGYTF TGCGCCAGCAGCCACTCCGGGACAGCAAAGGGCTACACCTTC
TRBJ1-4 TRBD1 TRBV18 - CASSPRTGEKLFF TGTGCCAGCTCACCCAGGACAGGGGAAAAACTGTTTTTT
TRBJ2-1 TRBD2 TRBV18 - CASSSTSGRDNEQFF TGTGCCAGCTCGTCGACTAGCGGGAGGGACAATGAGCAGTTCTTC
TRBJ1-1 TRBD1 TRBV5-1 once CASRFPGGTEAFF TGCGCCAGCAGGTTCCCAGGGGGAACTGAAGCTTTCTTT
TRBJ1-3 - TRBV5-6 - CASSRKVSSGNTIYF TGTGCCAGCAGCCGAAAGGTCAGCTCTGGAAACACCATATATTTT
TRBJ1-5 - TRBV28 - CASSRRQNNQPQHF TGTGCCAGCAGCCGACGACAAAACAATCAGCCCCAGCATTTT
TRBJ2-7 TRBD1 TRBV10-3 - CAISPGQNSYEQYF TGTGCCATCAGTCCGGGACAGAACTCCTACGAGCAGTACTTC
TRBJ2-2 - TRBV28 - CASSPGTYPNTGELFF TGTGCCAGCAGTCCCGGGACTTACCCCAACACCGGGGAGCTGTTTTTT
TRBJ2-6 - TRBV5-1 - CASSTGANVLTF TGCGCCAGCAGTACTGGGGCCAACGTCCTGACTTTC
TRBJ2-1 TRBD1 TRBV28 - CASSLGQGVRNEQFF TGTGCCAGCAGTTTAGGCCAGGGGGTAAGGAATGAGCAGTTCTTC
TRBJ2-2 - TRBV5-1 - CASSLIPRSNTGELFF TGCGCCAGCAGCTTGATCCCCAGATCGAACACCGGGGAGCTGTTTTTT
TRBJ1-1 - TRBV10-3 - CAISAGYGGTEAFF TGTGCCATCAGTGCCGGGTACGGGGGCACTGAAGCTTTCTTT
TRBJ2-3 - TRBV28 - CASSSSIDTQYF TGTGCCAGCAGTTCAAGCATAGATACGCAGTATTTT
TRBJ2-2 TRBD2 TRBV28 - CASSLAGVGTGELFF TGTGCCAGCAGTTTAGCGGGAGTGGGGACCGGGGAGCTGTTTTTT
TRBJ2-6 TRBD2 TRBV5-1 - CASSLGLAGGPTRPNVLTF TGCGCCAGCAGCTTGGGACTAGCGGGAGGGCCCACTAGGCCCAACGTCCTGACTTTC
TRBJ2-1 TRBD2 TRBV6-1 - CASSDETSGSGEQFF TGTGCCAGCAGTGACGAGACTAGCGGGAGTGGCGAGCAGTTCTTC
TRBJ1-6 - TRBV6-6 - CASRGSNSPLHF TGTGCCAGCAGGGGAAGTAATTCACCCCTCCACTTT
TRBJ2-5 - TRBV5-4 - CASSRSAARETQYF TGTGCCAGCAGCCGATCGGCGGCGAGGGAGACCCAGTACTTC
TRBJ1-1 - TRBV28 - CASSPGGSMNTEAFF TGTGCCAGCAGCCCTGGGGGGTCCATGAACACTGAAGCTTTCTTT
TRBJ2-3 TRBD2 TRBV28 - CASSSNAGTTGTDTQYF TGTGCCAGCAGTTCTAATGCTGGGACTACAGGTACAGATACGCAGTATTTT
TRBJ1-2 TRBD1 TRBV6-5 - CASSWDRIYGYTF TGTGCCAGCAGTTGGGACAGGATCTATGGCTACACCTTC
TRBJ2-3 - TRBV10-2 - CASRITDTQYF TGCGCCAGCCGGATCACAGATACGCAGTATTTT